This entry lists 8 T cell receptor beta chains sequenced from one sample in a study of T cell responses to AZD1222 COVID-19 vaccine. This table comes from immunoSEQ multiplex PCR, and its TCRdb copy is limited to in-frame clones, with some not included. The data contain 200,000 or so clones, around 93% of them singletons. The specimen was peripheral blood, collected on day 0 of AZD1222 vaccination. These receptors were taken from an adult in good health.

The V and J genes are TRBV19 and TRBJ1-2, with 8 nucleotides matching TRBD1. The CDR3 is 14 residues long. J was trimmed by 3 bases and V by 11 bases; bases with no gene match: 11. The germline gives CDR1 LNHDA, CDR2 SQIVND (reference sequence). The CDR3, as DNA: TGTGCCTCCGGTAGGGACAGGAGAGACTATGGCTACACCTTC. It codes for CASGRDRRDYGYTF.

The V and J genes are TRBV12-3 or TRBV12-4 and TRBJ2-7; D assignment may be TRBD1 or TRBD2 (5 bases each). The CDR3 consists of 12 residues. V gave up 6 bases and J gave up 5 bases, with 11 bases separating them. CDR3 residues: CASSPGTNEQYF. The CDR3 DNA reads TGTGCCAGCAGCCCGGGGACGAACGAGCAGTACTTC.

The rearrangement joins TRBV14 to TRBJ2-7; a possible D gene is TRBD2 (6 bases). Trimming stripped 4 bases from V and 6 bases from J, with 13 bases between. Germline loops: CDR1 SGHDN, CDR2 FVKESK. The CDR3 has 13 amino acids. In nucleotides, the CDR3 is TGTGCCAGCAGCCCAAGCATGGAGGGCGAGCAGTACTTC. Residues: CASSPSMEGEQYF.

CDR3: CASPGGRENYEQYF. DNA for the CDR3: TGTGCCAGCCCAGGGGGGCGGGAGAACTACGAGCAGTACTTC. The rearrangement joins TRBV7-3 to TRBJ2-7, with D tentatively TRBD1 or TRBD2 (7 bases each). The CDR3 sequence is 14 residues long. Looked up from germline, CDR1 is SGHTA and CDR2 is FQGTGA. V shed 8 bases and J shed 3 bases, with 17 bases lying between them. The complete variable domain, with remaining parts taken from reference TRBV7-3 and TRBJ2-7, reads GAGVSQTPSNKVTEKGKYVELRCDPISGHTALYWYRQSLGQGPEFLIYFQGTGAADDSGLPNDRFFAVRPEGSVSTLKIQRTERGDSAVYLCASPGGRENYEQYFGPGTRLTVT.

The V gene is TRBV7-2, the J gene TRBJ2-1; D is ambiguous. Trimming took 1 base from V and 8 from J, leaving 9 bases between them. CDR3 size: 13 residues. CDR1 SGHTA and CDR2 FQGNSA come from the germline V gene. The CDR3: CASSLGAVDEQFF. As DNA, the CDR3 is TGTGCCAGCAGCTTAGGGGCGGTTGATGAGCAGTTCTTC.

The chain combines TRBV28 with TRBJ2-6, with D perhaps given as TRBD1 or TRBD2 (5 bases each). The germline gives CDR1 MDHEN, CDR2 SYDVKM. V lost 3 bases and J 2 bases, leaving 8 bases between the germline ends. The CDR3 has 15 amino acids. The CDR3 sequence: CASSFMGAGANVLTF. For the CDR3, the DNA is TGTGCCAGCAGTTTTATGGGGGCTGGGGCCAACGTCCTGACTTTC.

The V gene is TRBV9, the J gene TRBJ2-5; 7 bases align to TRBD2. CDR1 and CDR2 from the germline V gene are SGDLS and YYNGEE. This CDR3 is 13 amino acids long. V was clipped by 3 bases and J by 5 bases; unmatched bases: 4. CDR3: CASSEDGRETQYF. The CDR3 coding sequence is TGTGCCAGCAGCGAGGACGGGAGGGAGACCCAGTACTTC.

The chain is built from TRBV29-1 and TRBJ2-4; a weak D match, TRBD2 (5 bases). This CDR3 is built from 13 residues. V shed 2 bases and J shed 6 bases, with 11 bases lying between them. Germline-derived CDR1 and CDR2 are SQVTM and ANQGSEA. The CDR3 nucleotides are TGCAGCGTTGAACTCCAACGGGGAAACATTCAGTACTTC. Its protein product is CSVELQRGNIQYF.